This TCR beta chain was retrieved from a study of blood T cell repertoires in COVID-19. Overall study: Acute-phase and convalescent COVID-19 samples originated in the United States, Italy and Spain. From T cells, B-cell-depleted T cells, or PBMCs came the material, which was cDNA or gDNA.

Germline loops: CDR1 LNHNV, CDR2 YYDKDF (reference sequence). V lost 0 bases and J lost 5; bases outside the gene matches: 7. This CDR3 contains 15 residues. Authors' analysis steps: It was from reference gene primer amplification that nucleated cell counts were estimated. The repertoire was sequenced with immunoSEQ multiplex PCR; TCRdb's copy has only in-frame clones and lacks some. V and J calls and clone size are those listed in that table; D and trimming were worked out from the DNA. The sample has some 200,000 clones, around 86% seen once. The sample consisted of peripheral blood. The TCR comes from a man aged 50 to 60 with acute or convalescent COVID-19. The chain carries TRBV15 and TRBJ2-7; 7 bases agree with TRBD2. In nucleotides, the CDR3 is TGTGCCACCAGCAGAGACATGGGCGGGGGACACGAGCAGTACTTC. It encodes CATSRDMGGGHEQYF.